This T cell receptor (beta chain) was identified in a study of cytomegalovirus exposure and HLA in healthy donors. Study-level points and caveats: Using a false discovery rate of 0.05, a later analysis showed that some 16,000 TCR beta sequences were associated with HLA alleles.

PCR employed 60 Vbeta and 13 Jbeta primers. Produced via immunoSEQ multiplex PCR; TCRdb's table is partial and in-frame only. The sample contains 90,000 to 120,000 clones, approximately 79% of which appear only once. The CDR3 has 16 amino acids. V gave up 0 bases and J gave up 8 bases, with 17 bases separating them. CDR1 and CDR2 from the germline V gene are SGHKS and YYEKEE (reference sequence). Concerning this clone itself: Antigen: not known.

The chain recombines TRBV5-5 with TRBJ1-4; possible D gene TRBD1, 5 bases. Sequencing was performed on PBMCs. The TCR comes from a man between 60 and 70 years old in good health and CMV-seropositive. The DNA for the CDR3 is TGTGCCAGCAGCTTGGCTGTGGGGCGAAATAGCGAAAAACTGTTTTTT. Its translation: CASSLAVGRNSEKLFF.